The present entry profiles one T cell receptor (beta chain) with its context. The sample comes from a study of shared clonotypes between healthy human individuals. This CDR3 region has 13 residues. Per germline, CDR1 LNHDA and CDR2 SQIVND (reference sequence). Trimming stripped 6 bases from V and 11 bases from J, with 19 bases between. Generated by immunoSEQ multiplex PCR, the TCRdb table keeps only in-frame clones and is missing some. The table includes around 350,000 clones, around four fifths detected once. The chain is built from TRBV19 and TRBJ1-1; possible D gene TRBD1, 5 bases. The receptor was derived from a man in his thirties or forties in good health. What was sequenced was memory CD4+ T cells sorted from blood. The subset was: CD45RA-negative fraction. The CDR3: CASSPSSGGWAFF. The CDR3 region has the DNA TGTGCCAGTAGCCCCTCGTCGGGGGGATGGGCTTTCTTT.